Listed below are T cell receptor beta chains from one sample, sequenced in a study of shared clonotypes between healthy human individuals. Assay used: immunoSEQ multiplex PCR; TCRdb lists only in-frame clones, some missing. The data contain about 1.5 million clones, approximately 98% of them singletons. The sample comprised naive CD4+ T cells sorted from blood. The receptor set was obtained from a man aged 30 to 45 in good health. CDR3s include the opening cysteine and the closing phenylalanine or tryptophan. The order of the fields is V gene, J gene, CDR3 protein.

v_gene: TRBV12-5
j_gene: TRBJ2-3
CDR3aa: CASGFVDGTQYF

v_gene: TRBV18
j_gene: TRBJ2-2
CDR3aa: CASSFSGIPNTGELFF

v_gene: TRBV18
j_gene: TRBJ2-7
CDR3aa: CASSLGQGGPYEQYF

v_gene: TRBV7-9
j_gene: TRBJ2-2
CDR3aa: CASSPAGLAGEKYEGELFF

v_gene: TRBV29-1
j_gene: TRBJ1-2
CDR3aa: CSVGRGGANYGYTF

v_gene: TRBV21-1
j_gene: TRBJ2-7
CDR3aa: CASIPDRTLSSYEQYF

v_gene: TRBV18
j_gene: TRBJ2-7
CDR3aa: CASSPPDRAYNEQYF

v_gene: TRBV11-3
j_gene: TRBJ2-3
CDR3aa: CASSLTPGLATDTQYF

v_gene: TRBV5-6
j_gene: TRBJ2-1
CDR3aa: CASSFGVGVNEQFF

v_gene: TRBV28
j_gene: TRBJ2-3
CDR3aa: CASSTGGPVDTQYF

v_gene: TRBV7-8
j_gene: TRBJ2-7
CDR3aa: CASSSGQRTYEQYF

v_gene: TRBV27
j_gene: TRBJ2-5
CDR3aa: CASSFRWGETQYF

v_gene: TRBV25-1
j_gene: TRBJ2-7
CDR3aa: CASSPPTALGYEQYF